This TCR beta chain came from a study of T cells in Graves' hyperthyroidism and ophthalmopathy. Template material for amplifying TCR beta CDR3 regions consisted of RNA transcripts. A set of HTBI primers served as the primers for a first-round RT-PCR of the TCR CDR3. One entry per CDR3 protein, called by TCRdb with MiXCR from the multiplex PCR reads. The sample lists 250,000 or so distinct CDR3 sequences; roughly 17% were seen once. Findings and caveats of the study: Most clonotypes expanded in thyroid above 0.001 were likewise present in blood.

This clonotype was observed many times. Its antigen is unknown. Roughly 9.1 ml of fresh peripheral blood supplied the PBMCs. The source of this sequence is a woman younger than 35 with Graves' ophthalmopathy. Source material: blood.

The CDR3, as DNA: TGTGCCAGCAGCTTAGCGCGAGACGAGCAGTACTTC. It yields the protein CASSLARDEQYF. The chain employs TRBV7-9 and TRBJ2-7, with no clear D. The CDR3 runs to 12 residues. The V gene lost 0 bases and the J gene lost 5 bases, with 5 bases spanning the gap. Germline loops: CDR1 SEHNR, CDR2 FQNEAQ (reference sequence).